This T cell receptor (beta chain) was obtained from a study of shared clonotypes between healthy human individuals. Study as a whole: Participating donors consisted of a couple of women and a few men aged 18 to 49. Findings and caveats of the study: Among non-shared clonotypes, generation probabilities were lower than among those shared by all four donors.

Method: immunoSEQ multiplex PCR; TCRdb's copy keeps in-frame clones and lacks some. The sample carries roughly 1 million clones, about 77% recorded once. Concerning this clone: Its antigen remains unknown.

Looked up from germline, CDR1 is SGHNT and CDR2 is YYREEE (reference sequence). Trimming at V came to 0 bases and at J to 6 bases, leaving 7 bases not matched to a gene. The CDR3 runs 15 residues. The gene calls are TRBV5-4 and TRBJ2-7; 9 positions match TRBD2. This receptor was identified in a man between 18 and 35 years old in good health. The sample was memory CD4+ T cells sorted from blood. Subset given: CD45RA-negative fraction. As DNA, the CDR3 is TGTGCCAGCAGCTTGGGGGGACTAGCTAGGACCGAGCAGTACTTC. Translating gives CASSLGGLARTEQYF.